This TCR beta chain came from a study of shared clonotypes between healthy human individuals. Study conclusions and caveats: Memory subsets generally showed lower estimated richness than naive subsets.

The repertoire was sequenced with immunoSEQ multiplex PCR; TCRdb's copy has only in-frame clones and lacks some. The table records about 2.4 million clones, over 85% of them present only once. The sample holds a few counts of this clone. Its antigen is unknown. V lost 4 bases to trimming and J lost 0 bases, with 6 bases between them. Germline V lookup: CDR1 SGHAT, CDR2 FQNNGV. This CDR3 region has 13 residues. The chain recombines TRBV11-2 with TRBJ1-1; D may be TRBD1 (5 bases). The TCR sequence derives from a man aged 18 to 30 in good health. Some clones in this sample may be carry-over from other donors' samples. Source material: naive CD4+ T cells from PBMCs. Noted subset: CD45RA+ positively selected. The CDR3 nucleotides read TGTGCCAGCAGCTCGACAGTGAACACTGAAGCTTTCTTT. It yields the protein CASSSTVNTEAFF. The full variable domain, rest sourced from reference TRBV11-2 and TRBJ1-1, is EAGVAQSPRYKIIEKRQSVAFWCNPISGHATLYWYQQILGQGPKLLIQFQNNGVVDDSQLPKDRFSAERLKGVDSTLKIQPAKLEDSAVYLCASSSTVNTEAFFGQGTRLTVV.